A selection of T cell receptor beta chains follows, all from one sample in a study of blood T cell repertoires in COVID-19. The assay was immunoSEQ multiplex PCR, and TCRdb's table has in-frame clones only and misses some. Of about 94,000 clones listed, about 74% are singletons. Sequences were obtained from peripheral blood. The receptors stem from a man aged 70-80 years with COVID-19, enrolled during active disease. Each CDR3 is given with its conserved first and last residue. The D gene is left open where the match is weak. Size values are once, few and many counts, or a class for expanded clones, and some rows have none.

clone size	D gene	V gene	J gene	CDR3 DNA	CDR3 protein
-	TRBD2	TRBV6-5	TRBJ2-1	TGTGCCAGCAGTTTGGGACTAGCGGGGTTTGAGCAGTTCTTC	CASSLGLAGFEQFF
-	TRBD1	TRBV9	TRBJ1-2	TGTGCCAGCAGAGGACAGGGGATCTTTCATGGCTACACCTTC	CASRGQGIFHGYTF
-	-	TRBV19	TRBJ1-5	TGTGCCAGTAGTCTGCTTGGACATGTGGCTCAGCCCCAGCATTTT	CASSLLGHVAQPQHF
-	-	TRBV4-2	TRBJ1-1	TGTGCCAGTCGGGAGCTAGCTGAAGCTTTCTTT	CASRELAEAFF
-	TRBD1	TRBV6-5	TRBJ2-1	TGTGCCAGCAGTTCCCTACAGGGGCTGAATGAGCAGTTCTTC	CASSSLQGLNEQFF
-	-	TRBV6-5	TRBJ2-1	TGTGCCAGCGGGGGGAGGCGGGACTCCTACAATGAGCAGTTCTTC	CASGGRRDSYNEQFF
few	TRBD1	TRBV7-8	TRBJ1-3	TGTGCCAGCAGCCTAACAGGGGGTGGAAACACCATATATTTT	CASSLTGGGNTIYF
-	TRBD1	TRBV5-4	TRBJ2-4	TGTGCCAGCACGGACAGGGGACGAACCAAAAACATTCAGTACTTC	CASTDRGRTKNIQYF
-	TRBD2	TRBV6-2/TRBV6-3	TRBJ2-3	TGTGCCAGCAGTTACCCGGCGGCGGGAGGGCGCACAGATACGCAGTATTTT	CASSYPAAGGRTDTQYF
-	-	TRBV3-1/TRBV3-2	TRBJ2-7	TGTGCCAGCAGTCCGACAGACTCCTACGAGCAGTACTTC	CASSPTDSYEQYF
-	-	TRBV13	TRBJ2-7	TGTGCCAGCGCTAGGGGACTGGAGGGAGTGGAGCAGTACTTC	CASARGLEGVEQYF
-	-	TRBV9	TRBJ2-2	TGTGCCAGCAGCGTTTCCGGGATACGGACCGGGGAGCTGTTTTTT	CASSVSGIRTGELFF
-	-	TRBV6-2/TRBV6-3	TRBJ2-1	TGTGCCAGCAGCCTTCGCAATGAGCAGTTCTTC	CASSLRNEQFF
-	TRBD2	TRBV6-5	TRBJ2-5	TGTGCCAGCAGCCGGCAACGAACGGGGGGGGAGACCCAGTACTTC	CASSRQRTGGETQYF
-	TRBD2	TRBV6-6	TRBJ2-1	TGTGCCAGCAGTCCCCACGGGACTAGCGGGAGCATCTATGAGCAGTTCTTC	CASSPHGTSGSIYEQFF
-	-	TRBV6-6	TRBJ2-5	TGTGCCAGCAGTTACTCGACGGGTGGCCGAGAGACCCAGTACTTC	CASSYSTGGRETQYF